This T cell receptor (beta chain) is from a study of blood T cell repertoires in COVID-19 (dated by TCRdb to between 2020 and 2021). At the level of the whole study: The collaborator samples originated in the United States, Italy and Spain and spanned the acute and convalescent phases of COVID-19. The material from the prospective study consisted of cDNA or gDNA derived from T cells, B-cell-depleted T cells, or PBMCs. The dataset comprised deeply sampled blood TCRbeta repertoires from subjects exposed to, actively infected with, or recovered from COVID-19. The repertoires were released in a freely available public database intended as a resource for research on the immune response to SARS-CoV-2. The samples were drawn from the first 160 participants of the ongoing ImmuneRACE study and from 1,200 or so subjects provided by 6 global collaborators. The sample metadata nearly always contained a de-identified subject ID, COVID-19 status, age in years and sex. Where available, HLA class I and class II types were taken from metadata supplied by the sample provider and were not determined by assay-based typing.

Regarding this clone: Its antigen is not yet known. No base qualities exist here, and no much larger clone lies one base off it.

Trimming removed 8 bases from V and 5 bases from J; the gene matches leave 16 bases unexplained. The CDR3 has 18 amino acids, counting the end cysteine and phenylalanine. Just the 54-base CDR3 DNA is kept, in frame starting at base 1. The germline V gene sets CDR1 to SGHTA and CDR2 to FQGNSA. The immunoSEQ Assay, a bias-controlled multiplex PCR, was used to amplify TCRbeta CDR3 regions from genomic DNA. The study's processing was this. The number of nucleated cells in each sample was estimated by amplification of reference gene primers within the assay. Sequence reads were collapsed and filtered to measure the absolute abundance of every unique TCRbeta CDR3 rearrangement. Productive Simpson clonality was computed per sample as the square root of Simpson's diversity index over productive rearrangements. TCRdb carries this immuneACCESS record with in-frame sequences only. Its versions omit some clonotypes, under half of them owing to an unresolved V gene in the studies checked, with the rest unexplained. The V and J calls and clone size come from that table; D and trimming were worked out from the DNA. A total of 75,000 to 90,000 clones appear in this sample, around four fifths of them only once. Roughly a third of the sample rests with the top ten.

One collaborating source in Seattle enrolled patients during active infection and followed them longitudinally through the course of disease. Whole blood was collected in K2EDTA tubes by collaborating institutions according to the institutions' own protocols. For TCRbeta analysis, collaborators shipped samples as frozen whole blood, isolated PBMCs, or DNA extracted from either of those sample types. Overall results and qualifications from the work: How much clinical and demographic metadata was included differed by source and by participant, and the metadata was provided uncurated.

The specimen was peripheral blood. The chain employs TRBV7-2 and TRBJ2-7; 15 central nucleotides agree with TRBD2. This sequence was found in a man in his 60s with COVID-19, enrolled during active disease. CDR3 protein: CASQRLGLAGGPFHEQYF. Here is the DNA: TGTGCCAGCCAGCGACTCGGACTAGCGGGAGGGCCCTTCCACGAGCAGTACTTC.